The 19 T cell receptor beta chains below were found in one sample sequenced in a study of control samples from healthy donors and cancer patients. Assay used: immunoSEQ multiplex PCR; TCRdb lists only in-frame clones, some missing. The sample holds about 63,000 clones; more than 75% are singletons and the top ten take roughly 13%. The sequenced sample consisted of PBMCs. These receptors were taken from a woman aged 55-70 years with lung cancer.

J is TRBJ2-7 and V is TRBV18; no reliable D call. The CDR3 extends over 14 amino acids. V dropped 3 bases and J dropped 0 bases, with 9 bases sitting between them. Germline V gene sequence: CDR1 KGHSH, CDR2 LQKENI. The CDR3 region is CASSPPSNSYEQYF. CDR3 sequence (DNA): TGTGCCAGCTCACCGCCTTCCAACTCCTACGAGCAGTACTTC.

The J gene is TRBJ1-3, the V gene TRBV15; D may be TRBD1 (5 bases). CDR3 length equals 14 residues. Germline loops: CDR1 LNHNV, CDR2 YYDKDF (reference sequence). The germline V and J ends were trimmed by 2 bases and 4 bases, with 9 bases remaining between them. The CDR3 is CATSRQGTGNTIYF. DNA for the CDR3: TGTGCCACCAGCAGACAGGGAACGGGAAACACCATATATTTT.

The CDR3 sequence is CSASNSGALAKNIQYF. CDR3 DNA: TGCAGTGCTAGTAATAGCGGGGCCCTAGCCAAAAACATTCAGTACTTC. The genes are TRBV20-1 and TRBJ2-4, with TRBD2 identical over 8 bases. CDR1 and CDR2 (germline): DFQATT, SNEGSKA (reference sequence). The CDR3 covers 16 residues. The ends lost 3 bases at V and 0 bases at J; junction bases unmatched: 7.

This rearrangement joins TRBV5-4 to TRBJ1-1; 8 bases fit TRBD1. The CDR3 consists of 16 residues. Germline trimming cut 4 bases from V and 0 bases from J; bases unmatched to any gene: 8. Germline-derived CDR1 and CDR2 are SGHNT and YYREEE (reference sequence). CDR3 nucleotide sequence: TGTGCCAGCAGCCAACCCGGACAGGGAATGAACACTGAAGCTTTCTTT. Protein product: CASSQPGQGMNTEAFF.

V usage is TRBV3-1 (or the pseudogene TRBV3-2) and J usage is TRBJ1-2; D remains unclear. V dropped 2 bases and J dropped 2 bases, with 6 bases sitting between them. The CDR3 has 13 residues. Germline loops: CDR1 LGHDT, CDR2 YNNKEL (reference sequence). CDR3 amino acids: CASSQSRNYGYTF. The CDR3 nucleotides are TGTGCCAGCAGCCAAAGTCGAAACTATGGCTACACCTTC.

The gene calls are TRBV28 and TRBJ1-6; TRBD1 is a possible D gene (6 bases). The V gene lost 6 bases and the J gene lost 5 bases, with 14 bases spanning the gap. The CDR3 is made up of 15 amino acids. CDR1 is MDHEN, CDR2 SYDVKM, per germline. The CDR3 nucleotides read TGTGCCAGCAGGGGGGGACAAGTGAATAATTCACCCCTCCACTTT. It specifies CASRGGQVNNSPLHF.

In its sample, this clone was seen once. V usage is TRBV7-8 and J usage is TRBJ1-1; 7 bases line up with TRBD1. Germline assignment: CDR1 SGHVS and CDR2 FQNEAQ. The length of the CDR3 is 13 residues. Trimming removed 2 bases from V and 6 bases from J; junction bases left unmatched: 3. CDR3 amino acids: CASSLLQGAEAFF. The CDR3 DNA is TGTGCCAGCAGCTTACTCCAGGGGGCTGAAGCTTTCTTT.

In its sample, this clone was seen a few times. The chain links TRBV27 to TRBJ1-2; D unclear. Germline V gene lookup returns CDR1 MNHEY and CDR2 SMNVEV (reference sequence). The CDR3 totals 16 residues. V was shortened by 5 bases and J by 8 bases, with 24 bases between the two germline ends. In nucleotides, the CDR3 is TGTGCCAGCAGTCCGGATAGTTACCCCGTAGGAGGAGGCTACACCTTC. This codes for CASSPDSYPVGGGYTF.

The CDR3: CASSLFPSSGANVLTF. The CDR3 DNA reads as TGTGCCAGCAGTTTATTCCCTAGCTCTGGGGCCAACGTCCTGACTTTC. This chain joins TRBV27 and TRBJ2-6, with no clear D. This CDR3 is 16 amino acids long. Trimming shortened V by 1 base and J by 0 bases, and 7 bases separated the two germline ends. Germline V lookup: CDR1 MNHEY, CDR2 SMNVEV (reference sequence).

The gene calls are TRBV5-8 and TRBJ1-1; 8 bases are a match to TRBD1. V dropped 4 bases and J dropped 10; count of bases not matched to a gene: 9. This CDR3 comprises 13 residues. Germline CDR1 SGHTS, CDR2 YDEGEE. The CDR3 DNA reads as TGTGCCAGCAGCCCCGACAGGGGAAGGGCAGCTTTCTTT. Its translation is CASSPDRGRAAFF. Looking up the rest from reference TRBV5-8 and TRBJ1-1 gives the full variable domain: EAGVTQSPTHLIKTRGQQATLRCSPISGHTSVYWYQQALGLGLQFLLWYDEGEERNRGNFPPRFSGRQFPNYSSELNVNALELEDSALYLCASSPDRGRAAFFGQGTRLTVV.

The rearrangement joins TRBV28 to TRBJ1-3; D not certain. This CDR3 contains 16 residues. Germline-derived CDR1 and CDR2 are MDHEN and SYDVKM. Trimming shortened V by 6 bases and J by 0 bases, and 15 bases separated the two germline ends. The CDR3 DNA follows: TGTGCCAGCAGCCTTAGGGCCCCCCTCTCTGGAAACACCATATATTTT. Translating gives CASSLRAPLSGNTIYF.

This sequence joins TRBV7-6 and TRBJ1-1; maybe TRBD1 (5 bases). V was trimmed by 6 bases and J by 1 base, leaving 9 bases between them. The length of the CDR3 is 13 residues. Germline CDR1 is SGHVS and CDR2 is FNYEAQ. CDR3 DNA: TGTGCCAGCAGGCGGGACCCGAACACTGAAGCTTTCTTT. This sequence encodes CASRRDPNTEAFF.

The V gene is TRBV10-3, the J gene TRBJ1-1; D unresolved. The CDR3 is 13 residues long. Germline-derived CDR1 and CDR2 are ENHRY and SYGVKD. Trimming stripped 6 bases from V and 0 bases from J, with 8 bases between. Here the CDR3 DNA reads TGTGCCATCAGGAAGGGAATGAACACTGAAGCTTTCTTT. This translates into CAIRKGMNTEAFF.

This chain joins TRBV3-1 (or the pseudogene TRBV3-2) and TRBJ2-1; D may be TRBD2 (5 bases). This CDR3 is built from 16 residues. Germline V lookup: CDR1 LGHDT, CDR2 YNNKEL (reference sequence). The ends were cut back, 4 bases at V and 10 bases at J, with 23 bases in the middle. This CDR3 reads CASSLRPGLQYTEQFF. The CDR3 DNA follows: TGTGCCAGCAGCCTCCGACCGGGATTACAATACACGGAGCAGTTCTTC.

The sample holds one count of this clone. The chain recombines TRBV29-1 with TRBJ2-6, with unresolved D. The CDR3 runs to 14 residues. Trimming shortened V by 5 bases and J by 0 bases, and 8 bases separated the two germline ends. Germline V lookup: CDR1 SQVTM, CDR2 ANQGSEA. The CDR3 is CSVKPFSGANVLTF. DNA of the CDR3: TGCAGCGTTAAACCGTTCTCTGGGGCCAACGTCCTGACTTTC.

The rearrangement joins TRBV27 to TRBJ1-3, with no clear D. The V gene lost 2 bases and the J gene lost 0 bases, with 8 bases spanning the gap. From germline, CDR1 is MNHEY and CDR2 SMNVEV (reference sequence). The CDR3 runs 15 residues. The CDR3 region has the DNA TGTGCCAGCAGTTTAGGATCTAGCTCTGGAAACACCATATATTTT. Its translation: CASSLGSSSGNTIYF.

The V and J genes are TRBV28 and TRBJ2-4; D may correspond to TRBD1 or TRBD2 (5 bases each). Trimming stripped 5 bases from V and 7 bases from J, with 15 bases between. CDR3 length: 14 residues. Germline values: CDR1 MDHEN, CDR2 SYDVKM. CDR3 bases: TGTGCCAGCAGTGAGTTGAGGGGAGCGAACATTCAGTACTTC. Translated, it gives CASSELRGANIQYF.

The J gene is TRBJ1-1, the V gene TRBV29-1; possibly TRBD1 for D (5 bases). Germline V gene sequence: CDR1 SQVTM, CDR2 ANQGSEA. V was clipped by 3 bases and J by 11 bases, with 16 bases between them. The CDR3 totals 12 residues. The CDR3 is CSVDREIATAFF. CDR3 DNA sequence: TGCAGCGTTGACAGGGAGATCGCAACGGCTTTCTTT.

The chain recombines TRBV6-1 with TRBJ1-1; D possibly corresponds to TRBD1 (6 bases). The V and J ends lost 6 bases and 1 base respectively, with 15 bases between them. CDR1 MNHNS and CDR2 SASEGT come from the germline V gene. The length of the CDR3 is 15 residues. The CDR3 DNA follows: TGTGCCAGCAGAACCCCCGGGACAACGAACACTGAAGCTTTCTTT. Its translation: CASRTPGTTNTEAFF.